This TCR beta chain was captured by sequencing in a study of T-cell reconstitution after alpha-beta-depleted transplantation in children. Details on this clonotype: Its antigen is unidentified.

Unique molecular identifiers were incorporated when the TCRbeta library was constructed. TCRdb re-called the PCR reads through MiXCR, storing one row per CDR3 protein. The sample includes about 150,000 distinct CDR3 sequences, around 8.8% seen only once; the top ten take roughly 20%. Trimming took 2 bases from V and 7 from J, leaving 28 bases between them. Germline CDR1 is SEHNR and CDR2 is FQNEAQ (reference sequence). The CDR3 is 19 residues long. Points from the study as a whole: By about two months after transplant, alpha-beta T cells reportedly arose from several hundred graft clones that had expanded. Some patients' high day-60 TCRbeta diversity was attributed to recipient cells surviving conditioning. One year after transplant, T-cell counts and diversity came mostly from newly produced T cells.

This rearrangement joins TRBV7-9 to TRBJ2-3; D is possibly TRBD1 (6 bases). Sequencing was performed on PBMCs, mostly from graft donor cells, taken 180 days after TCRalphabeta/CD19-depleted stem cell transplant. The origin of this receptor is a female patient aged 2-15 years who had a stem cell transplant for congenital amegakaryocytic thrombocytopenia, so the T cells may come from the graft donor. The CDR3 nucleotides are TGTGCCAGCAGCTTACGTATTTCTGGGTTCGGACAGCGTTGGTATACGCAGTATTTT. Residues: CASSLRISGFGQRWYTQYF.